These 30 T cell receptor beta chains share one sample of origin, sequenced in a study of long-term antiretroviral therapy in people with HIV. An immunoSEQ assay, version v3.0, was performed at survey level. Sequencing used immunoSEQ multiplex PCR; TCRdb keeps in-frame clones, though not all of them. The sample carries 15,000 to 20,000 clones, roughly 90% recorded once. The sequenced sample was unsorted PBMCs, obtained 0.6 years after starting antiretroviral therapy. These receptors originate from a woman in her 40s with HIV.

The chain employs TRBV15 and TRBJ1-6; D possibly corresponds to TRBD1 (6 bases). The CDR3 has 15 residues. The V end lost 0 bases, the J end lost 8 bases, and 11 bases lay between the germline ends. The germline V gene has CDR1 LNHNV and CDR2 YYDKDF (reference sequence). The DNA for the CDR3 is TGTGCCACCAGCAGAGAGCAGCCAGGGGATTCACCCCTCCACTTT. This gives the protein CATSREQPGDSPLHF.

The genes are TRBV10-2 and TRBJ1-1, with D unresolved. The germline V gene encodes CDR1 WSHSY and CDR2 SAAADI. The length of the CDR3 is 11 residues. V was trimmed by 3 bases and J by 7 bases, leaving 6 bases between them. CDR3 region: CASSDGFEAFF. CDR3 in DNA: TGCGCCAGCAGTGATGGATTTGAAGCTTTCTTT.

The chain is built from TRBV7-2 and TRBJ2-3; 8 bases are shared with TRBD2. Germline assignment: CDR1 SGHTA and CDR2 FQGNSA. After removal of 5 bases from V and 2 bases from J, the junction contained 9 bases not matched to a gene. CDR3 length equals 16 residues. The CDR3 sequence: CASSPNSGRDTDTQYF. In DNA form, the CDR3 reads TGTGCCAGCAGCCCGAACAGCGGGAGAGACACAGATACGCAGTATTTT.

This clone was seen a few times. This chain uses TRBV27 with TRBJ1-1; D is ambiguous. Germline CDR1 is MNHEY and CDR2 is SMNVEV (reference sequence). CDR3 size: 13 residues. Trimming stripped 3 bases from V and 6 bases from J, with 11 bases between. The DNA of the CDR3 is TGTGCCAGCAGTTTTGGCAGTAACGCTGAAGCTTTCTTT. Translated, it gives CASSFGSNAEAFF.

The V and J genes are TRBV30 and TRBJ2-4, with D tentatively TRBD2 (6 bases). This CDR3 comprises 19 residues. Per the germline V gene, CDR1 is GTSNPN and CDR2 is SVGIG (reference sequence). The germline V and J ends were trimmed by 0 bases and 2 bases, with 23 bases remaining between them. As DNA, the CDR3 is TGTGCCTGGAGTGTATATCGGGGGTGGGGAGTATGGTCCAAAAACATTCAGTACTTC. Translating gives CAWSVYRGWGVWSKNIQYF.

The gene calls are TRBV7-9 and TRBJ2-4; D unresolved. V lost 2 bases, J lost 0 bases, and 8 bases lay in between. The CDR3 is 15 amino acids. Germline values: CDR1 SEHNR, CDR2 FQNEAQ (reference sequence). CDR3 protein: CASSLHRLAKNIQYF. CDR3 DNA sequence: TGTGCCAGCAGCTTACACCGCTTAGCCAAAAACATTCAGTACTTC.

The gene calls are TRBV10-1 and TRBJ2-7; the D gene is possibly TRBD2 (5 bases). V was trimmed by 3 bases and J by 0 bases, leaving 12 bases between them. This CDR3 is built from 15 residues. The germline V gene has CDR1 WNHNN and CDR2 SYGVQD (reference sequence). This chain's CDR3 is CASSEGLPSSYEQYF. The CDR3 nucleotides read TGCGCCAGCAGTGAAGGACTCCCGAGCTCCTACGAGCAGTACTTC.

CDR3 coding DNA: TGTGCCATCAGTAACCTGGAGGCAGCTCACTATGGCTACACCTTC. Translating it yields CAISNLEAAHYGYTF. V gene TRBV10-3 combines with J gene TRBJ1-2; D is unclear. Germline V gene sequence: CDR1 ENHRY, CDR2 SYGVKD. With 5 bases removed from V and 3 bases from J, the gap between germline ends came to 16 bases. The CDR3 covers 15 residues.

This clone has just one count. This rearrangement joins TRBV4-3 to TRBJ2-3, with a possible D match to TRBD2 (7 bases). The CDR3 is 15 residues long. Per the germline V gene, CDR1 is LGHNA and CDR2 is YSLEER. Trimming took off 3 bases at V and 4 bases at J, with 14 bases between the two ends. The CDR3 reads CASSQDTGGSDTQYF. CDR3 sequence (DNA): TGCGCCAGCAGCCAGGACACGGGGGGCTCAGATACGCAGTATTTT.

The CDR3: CASSFYGGQGLSGYTF. The CDR3, as DNA: TGTGCCAGCAGTTTTTATGGGGGGCAGGGGCTGAGTGGCTACACCTTC. The genes are TRBV27 and TRBJ1-2, with D maybe TRBD1 (6 bases). Germline V gene lookup returns CDR1 MNHEY and CDR2 SMNVEV (reference sequence). The CDR3 is 16 residues long. Trimming removed 3 bases at V and 7 bases at J, with 21 bases between.

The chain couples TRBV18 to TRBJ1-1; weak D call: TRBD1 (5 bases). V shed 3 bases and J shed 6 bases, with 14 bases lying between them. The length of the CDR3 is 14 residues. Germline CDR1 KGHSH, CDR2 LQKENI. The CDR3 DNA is TGTGCCAGCTCACCTACCCAGGGCTCGGCTGAAGCTTTCTTT. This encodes CASSPTQGSAEAFF.

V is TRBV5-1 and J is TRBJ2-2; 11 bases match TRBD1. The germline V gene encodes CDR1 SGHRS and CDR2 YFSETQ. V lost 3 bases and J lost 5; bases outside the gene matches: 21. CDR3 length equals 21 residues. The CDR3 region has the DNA TGCGCCAGCAGCTCCAGCGGTGGAGGTCTGGACAGGGGGCACTATACCGGGGAGCTGTTTTTT. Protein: CASSSSGGGLDRGHYTGELFF. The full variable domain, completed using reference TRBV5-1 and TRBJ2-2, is KAGVTQTPRYLIKTRGQQVTLSCSPISGHRSVSWYQQTPGQGLQFLFEYFSETQRNKGNFPGRFSGRQFSNSRSEMNVSTLELGDSALYLCASSSSGGGLDRGHYTGELFFGEGSRLTVL.

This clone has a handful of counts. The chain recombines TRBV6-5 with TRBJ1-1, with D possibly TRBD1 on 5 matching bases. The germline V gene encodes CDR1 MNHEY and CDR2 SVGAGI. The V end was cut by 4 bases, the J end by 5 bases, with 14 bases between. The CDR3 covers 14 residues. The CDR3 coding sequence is TGTGCCAGCAGTTGGTGGGGGGAGGGAACTGAAGCTTTCTTT. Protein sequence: CASSWWGEGTEAFF.

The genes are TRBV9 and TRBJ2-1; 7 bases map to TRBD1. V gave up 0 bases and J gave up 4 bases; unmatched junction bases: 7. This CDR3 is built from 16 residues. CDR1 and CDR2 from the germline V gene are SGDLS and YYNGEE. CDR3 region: CASSVEATGLYNEQFF. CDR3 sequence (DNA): TGTGCCAGCAGCGTAGAGGCGACAGGGCTTTACAATGAGCAGTTCTTC.

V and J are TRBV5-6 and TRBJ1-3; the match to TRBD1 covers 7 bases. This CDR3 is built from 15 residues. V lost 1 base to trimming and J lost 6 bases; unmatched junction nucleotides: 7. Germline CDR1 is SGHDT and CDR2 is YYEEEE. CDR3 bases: TGTGCCAGCAGCTTGTTAGACAGGGTGGAAAACACCATATATTTT. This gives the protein CASSLLDRVENTIYF.

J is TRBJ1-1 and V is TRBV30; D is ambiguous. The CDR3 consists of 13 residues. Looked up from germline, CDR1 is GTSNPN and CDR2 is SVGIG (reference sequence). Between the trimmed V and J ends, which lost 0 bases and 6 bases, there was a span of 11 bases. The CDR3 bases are TGTGCCTGGAGTGTCGGGTTTGAATCTGAAGCTTTCTTT. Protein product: CAWSVGFESEAFF.

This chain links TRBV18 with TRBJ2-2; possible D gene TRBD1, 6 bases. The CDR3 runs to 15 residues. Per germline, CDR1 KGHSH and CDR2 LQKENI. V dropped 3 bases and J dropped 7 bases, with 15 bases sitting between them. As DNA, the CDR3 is TGTGCCAGCTCACCGTCATCAGGGGTCGGCGGGGAGCTGTTTTTT. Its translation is CASSPSSGVGGELFF.

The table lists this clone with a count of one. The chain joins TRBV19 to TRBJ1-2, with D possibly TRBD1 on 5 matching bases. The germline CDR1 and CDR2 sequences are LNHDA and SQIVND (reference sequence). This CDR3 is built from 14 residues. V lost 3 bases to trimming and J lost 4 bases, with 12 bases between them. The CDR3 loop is CASSIWDAGYGYTF. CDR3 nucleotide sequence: TGTGCCAGTAGTATCTGGGACGCAGGCTATGGCTACACCTTC.

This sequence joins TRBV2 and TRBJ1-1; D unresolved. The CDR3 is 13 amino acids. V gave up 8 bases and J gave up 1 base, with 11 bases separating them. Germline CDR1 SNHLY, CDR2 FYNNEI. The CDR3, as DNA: TGTGCCAGCTACCACTCGGCGAACACTGAAGCTTTCTTT. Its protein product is CASYHSANTEAFF.

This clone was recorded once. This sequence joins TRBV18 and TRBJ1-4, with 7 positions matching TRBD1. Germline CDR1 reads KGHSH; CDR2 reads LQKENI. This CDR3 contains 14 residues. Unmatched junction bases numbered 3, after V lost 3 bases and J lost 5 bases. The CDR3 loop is CASSPQTGNEKLFF. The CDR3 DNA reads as TGTGCCAGCTCACCGCAGACAGGGAATGAAAAACTGTTTTTT.

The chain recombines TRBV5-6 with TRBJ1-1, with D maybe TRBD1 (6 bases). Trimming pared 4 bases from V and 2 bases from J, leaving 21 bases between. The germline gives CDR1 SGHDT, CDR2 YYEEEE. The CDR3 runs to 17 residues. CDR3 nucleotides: TGTGCCAGCAGCCCGGGACAATACCACTTTTCCAACACTGAAGCTTTCTTT. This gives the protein CASSPGQYHFSNTEAFF. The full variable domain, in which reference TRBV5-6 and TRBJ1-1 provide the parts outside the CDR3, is DAGVTQSPTHLIKTRGQQVTLRCSPKSGHDTVSWYQQALGQGPQFIFQYYEEEERQRGNFPDRFSGHQFPNYSSELNVNALLLGDSALYLCASSPGQYHFSNTEAFFGQGTRLTVV.

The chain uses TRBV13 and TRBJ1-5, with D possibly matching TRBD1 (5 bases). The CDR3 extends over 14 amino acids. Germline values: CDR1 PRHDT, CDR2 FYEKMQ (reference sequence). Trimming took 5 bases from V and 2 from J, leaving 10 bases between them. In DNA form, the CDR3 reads TGTGCCAGCAGCCTGGGGGGAGGCAATCAGCCCCAGCATTTT. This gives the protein CASSLGGGNQPQHF.

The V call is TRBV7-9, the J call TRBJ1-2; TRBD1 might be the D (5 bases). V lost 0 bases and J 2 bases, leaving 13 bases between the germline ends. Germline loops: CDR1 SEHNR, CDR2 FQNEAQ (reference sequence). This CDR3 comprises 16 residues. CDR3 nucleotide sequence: TGTGCCAGCAGCTTAGCGGGGGGGGGAGAAAACTATGGCTACACCTTC. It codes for CASSLAGGGENYGYTF. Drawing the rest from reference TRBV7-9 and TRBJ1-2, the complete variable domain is DTGVSQNPRHKITKRGQNVTFRCDPISEHNRLYWYRQTLGQGPEFLTYFQNEAQLEKSRLLSDRFSAERPKGSFSTLEIQRTEQGDSAMYLCASSLAGGGENYGYTFGSGTRLTVV.

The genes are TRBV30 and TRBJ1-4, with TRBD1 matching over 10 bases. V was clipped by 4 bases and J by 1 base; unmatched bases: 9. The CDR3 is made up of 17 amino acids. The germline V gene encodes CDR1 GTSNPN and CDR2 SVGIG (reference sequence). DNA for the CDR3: TGTGCCTGGACGGGGACAGGGGTCGATTTAACTAATGAAAAACTGTTTTTT. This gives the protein CAWTGTGVDLTNEKLFF.

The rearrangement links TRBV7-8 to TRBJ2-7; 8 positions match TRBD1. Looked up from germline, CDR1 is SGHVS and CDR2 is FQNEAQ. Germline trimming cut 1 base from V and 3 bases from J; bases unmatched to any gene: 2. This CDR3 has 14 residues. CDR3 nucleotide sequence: TGTGCCAGCAGCTTAGGGACAGGGAACTACGAGCAGTACTTC. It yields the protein CASSLGTGNYEQYF. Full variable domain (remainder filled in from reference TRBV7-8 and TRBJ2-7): GAGVSQSPRYKVAKRGQDVALRCDPISGHVSLFWYQQALGQGPEFLTYFQNEAQLDKSGLPSDRFFAERPEGSVSTLKIQRTQQEDSAVYLCASSLGTGNYEQYFGPGTRLTVT.

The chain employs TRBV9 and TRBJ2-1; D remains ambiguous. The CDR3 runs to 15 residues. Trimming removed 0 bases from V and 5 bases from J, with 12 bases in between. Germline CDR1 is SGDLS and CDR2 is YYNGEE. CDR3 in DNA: TGTGCCAGCAGCGTAGGGGTTGGCAGCCACAATGAGCAGTTCTTC. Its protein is CASSVGVGSHNEQFF.

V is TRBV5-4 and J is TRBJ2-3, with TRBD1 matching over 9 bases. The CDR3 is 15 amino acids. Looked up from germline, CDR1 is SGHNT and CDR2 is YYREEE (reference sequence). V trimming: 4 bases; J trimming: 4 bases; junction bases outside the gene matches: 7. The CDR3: CASSAPGQGADTQYF. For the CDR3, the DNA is TGTGCCAGCAGCGCCCCGGGACAGGGAGCAGATACGCAGTATTTT.

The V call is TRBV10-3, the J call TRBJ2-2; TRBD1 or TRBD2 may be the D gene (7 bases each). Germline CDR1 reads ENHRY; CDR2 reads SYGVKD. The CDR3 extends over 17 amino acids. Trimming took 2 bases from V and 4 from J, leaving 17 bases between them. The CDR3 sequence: CAISEGLGGGLTGELFF. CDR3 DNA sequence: TGTGCCATCAGTGAGGGCTTGGGAGGGGGCCTCACCGGGGAGCTGTTTTTT.

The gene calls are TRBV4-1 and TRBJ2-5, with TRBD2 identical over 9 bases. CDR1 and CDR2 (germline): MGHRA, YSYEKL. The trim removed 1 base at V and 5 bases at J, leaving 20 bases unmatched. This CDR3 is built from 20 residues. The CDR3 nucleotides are TGCGCCAGCAGCCAAGGCGGGGGGGCCCACTCCCCGTTGTCCCGGGAGACCCAGTACTTC. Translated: CASSQGGGAHSPLSRETQYF.

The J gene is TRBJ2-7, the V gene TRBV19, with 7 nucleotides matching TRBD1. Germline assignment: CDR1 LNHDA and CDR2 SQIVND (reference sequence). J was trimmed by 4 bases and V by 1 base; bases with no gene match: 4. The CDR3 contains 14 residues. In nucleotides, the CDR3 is TGTGCCAGTAGTATAGGACAGGGTGGGTACGAGCAGTACTTC. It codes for CASSIGQGGYEQYF.